A selection of T cell receptor beta chains follows, all from one sample in a study of shared clonotypes between healthy human individuals. The assay was immunoSEQ multiplex PCR, and TCRdb's table has in-frame clones only and misses some. Here the sample spans 2 million to 2.5 million clones, nearly 97% being singletons. Sequenced material: naive CD4+ T cells sorted from blood. The receptors originated from a young man in good health. CDR3s include the opening cysteine and the closing phenylalanine or tryptophan. D genes are given only for firm matches. Not all rows give a size; the values are once, few, many and, for expanded clones, a class.

>TRBJ2-4|-|-|TRBV7-9
TGTGCCAGCAGCTTCTCCGGTTCGTACAAAAACATTCAGTACTTC
CASSFSGSYKNIQYF
>TRBJ2-5|-|-|TRBV4-3
TGCGCCAGCAGCCAAGGGAACAGAGGGCAAGAGACCCAGTACTTC
CASSQGNRGQETQYF
>TRBJ2-3|-|TRBD2|TRBV4-3
TGCGCCAGCAGCCAATGGCTAGCGGTTAGCACAGATACGCAGTATTTT
CASSQWLAVSTDTQYF
>TRBJ2-3|-|-|TRBV10-3
TGTGCCTCGTCGACTACCACAGATACGCAGTATTTT
CASSTTTDTQYF
>TRBJ1-1|-|TRBD1|TRBV27
TGTGCCAGCAGTTCTCTGACAGGGGGCGCCAGGGCTGAAGCTTTCTTT
CASSSLTGGARAEAFF
>TRBJ1-5|-|-|TRBV4-1
TGCGCCAGCAGCCAAGACCTCAACTGGGATCAGCCCCAGCATTTT
CASSQDLNWDQPQHF
>TRBJ1-1|-|-|TRBV5-6
TGTGCCAGCAGCTTACGCCGGCAGTCGAACACTGAAGCTTTCTTT
CASSLRRQSNTEAFF
>TRBJ2-3|-|-|TRBV11-3
TGTGCCAGCAGTGGGGACTCCCGGGCGGCCGCGGGCACAGATACGCAGTATTTT
CASSGDSRAAAGTDTQYF
>TRBJ1-6|-|TRBD1|TRBV2
TGTGCCAGCGCCGGGACAGGGGGAAATTCACCCCTCCACTTT
CASAGTGGNSPLHF
>TRBJ1-3|-|TRBD1|TRBV7-9
TGTGCCAGCAGCTTAGACAAGTGGGGACAGAAGGACTCTGGAAACACCATATATTTT
CASSLDKWGQKDSGNTIYF
>TRBJ1-5|once|TRBD1|TRBV6-6
TGTGCCAGCACTTCTAGGAGGACAGGAAATCAGCCCCAGCATTTT
CASTSRRTGNQPQHF
>TRBJ2-2|-|TRBD2|TRBV18
TGTGCCAGCTCACCGGAGCGAGGGAGGGAATGGAACACCGGGGAGCTGTTTTTT
CASSPERGREWNTGELFF
>TRBJ1-5|-|-|TRBV6-6
TGTGCCAGCAGTTTGGGGCAGGTCAATCAGCCCCAGCATTTT
CASSLGQVNQPQHF
>TRBJ2-1|-|TRBD2|TRBV9
TGTGCCAGCACCCCGGGGGGCGGGAGGTACAATGAGCAGTTCTTC
CASTPGGGRYNEQFF
>TRBJ2-3|-|-|TRBV2
TGTGCCAGCAGTGAGGGGTTACCGGATACGCAGTATTTT
CASSEGLPDTQYF
>TRBJ1-2|-|-|TRBV2
TGTGCCAGCAGTGAATGGCGGGGCAGGGCTAACTATGGCTACACCTTC
CASSEWRGRANYGYTF
>TRBJ2-1|-|-|TRBV10-3
TGTGCCATCGGGCGGTCAATCGCTGTGGTCAATGAGCAGTTCTTC
CAIGRSIAVVNEQFF
>TRBJ2-3|-|-|TRBV18
TGTGCCAGCTCCCCCAGCAGGGACGGGACGCAGTATTTT
CASSPSRDGTQYF
>TRBJ1-6|-|TRBD1|TRBV6-1
TGTGCCATCACTGGGACAGGGGGGAATTCACCCCTCCACTTT
CAITGTGGNSPLHF
>TRBJ1-4|-|-|TRBV19
TGTGCCAGTAGTATAACCAGGTCAGAAAAACTGTTTTTT
CASSITRSEKLFF
>TRBJ2-7|-|TRBD2|TRBV19
TGTGCCAGTAGTATAATAGCGGGAGAAGGGTTCGAGCAGTACTTC
CASSIIAGEGFEQYF
>TRBJ2-2|-|TRBD1|TRBV11-2
TGTGCCAGCAGCTTATGGGACAGTCGGGACACCGGGGAGCTGTTTTTT
CASSLWDSRDTGELFF
>TRBJ1-1|-|-|TRBV5-1
TGCGCCAGCAGCTTTGAGGGGCTGGCTGAAGCTTTCTTT
CASSFEGLAEAFF
>TRBJ2-3|-|-|TRBV4-1
TGCGCCAGCAGCTTCCAGGGTTTTTTGGATACGCAGTATTTT
CASSFQGFLDTQYF
>TRBJ2-1|-|TRBD2|TRBV7-3
TGTGCCAGCAGTGCGGGACTAGCTACCTTCGATGAGCAGTTCTTC
CASSAGLATFDEQFF
>TRBJ2-5|-|-|TRBV30
TGTGCCTGCACGGTGGGGGGCTGGAAGACCCAGTACTTC
CACTVGGWKTQYF
>TRBJ2-3|-|-|TRBV6-1
TGTGCCAGCAGTGACTTAGGTAGAGTAACAGATACGCAGTATTTT
CASSDLGRVTDTQYF
>TRBJ2-7|-|-|TRBV14
TGTGCCAGCAGCTGGACAAGCTCCTACGAGCAGTACTTC
CASSWTSSYEQYF
>TRBJ1-5|-|-|TRBV30
TGTGCCTGGAGCACCACAGGAGGCAATCAGCCCCAGCATTTT
CAWSTTGGNQPQHF
>TRBJ1-1|-|-|TRBV5-4
TGTGCCAGCAGCTTCCCCTCTTGGCCGGGGGACACTGAAGCTTTCTTT
CASSFPSWPGDTEAFF
>TRBJ1-6|-|-|TRBV9
TGTGCCAGCAGCGTAGGGTGGAATTCACCCCTCCACTTT
CASSVGWNSPLHF
>TRBJ2-4|-|TRBD2|TRBV7-2
TGTGCCAGCAGCGAAACGCGGGGGTCAGACATTCAGTACTTC
CASSETRGSDIQYF
>TRBJ1-5|-|-|TRBV18
TGTGCCAGCTCACCATCCGCGACACCGCCCCAGCATTTT
CASSPSATPPQHF
>TRBJ2-3|-|TRBD2|TRBV7-3
TGTGCCAGCAGCTTACTAGCGGGGGGAAGCACAGATACGCAGTATTTT
CASSLLAGGSTDTQYF
>TRBJ1-1|-|TRBD1|TRBV9
TGTGCCAGCAGTCCGGGGGCACCGGGACAGGGTGGCACTGAAGCTTTCTTT
CASSPGAPGQGGTEAFF
>TRBJ1-1|-|-|TRBV2
TGTGCCAGCAATGGCGGCATGAACACTGAAGCTTTCTTT
CASNGGMNTEAFF
>TRBJ2-5|-|-|TRBV7-7
TGTGCTAGCAGCCCTCAGGGTACACTGGAGACCCAGTACTTC
CASSPQGTLETQYF
>TRBJ2-5|-|-|TRBV20-1
TGCAGTGCCAATCAAGAGACCCAGTACTTC
CSANQETQYF
>TRBJ1-2|-|-|TRBV2
TGTGCCAGCAGTGAAGAGAAGGGACCCTATGGCTACACCTTC
CASSEEKGPYGYTF
>TRBJ1-1|few|-|TRBV19
TGTGCCAGTAGTATGGGGCCGGTCAACACTGAAGCTTTCTTT
CASSMGPVNTEAFF
>TRBJ1-1|-|-|TRBV5-1
TGCGCCAGCAGCCCGGTGGGACTCCTCATGAACACTGAAGCTTTCTTT
CASSPVGLLMNTEAFF